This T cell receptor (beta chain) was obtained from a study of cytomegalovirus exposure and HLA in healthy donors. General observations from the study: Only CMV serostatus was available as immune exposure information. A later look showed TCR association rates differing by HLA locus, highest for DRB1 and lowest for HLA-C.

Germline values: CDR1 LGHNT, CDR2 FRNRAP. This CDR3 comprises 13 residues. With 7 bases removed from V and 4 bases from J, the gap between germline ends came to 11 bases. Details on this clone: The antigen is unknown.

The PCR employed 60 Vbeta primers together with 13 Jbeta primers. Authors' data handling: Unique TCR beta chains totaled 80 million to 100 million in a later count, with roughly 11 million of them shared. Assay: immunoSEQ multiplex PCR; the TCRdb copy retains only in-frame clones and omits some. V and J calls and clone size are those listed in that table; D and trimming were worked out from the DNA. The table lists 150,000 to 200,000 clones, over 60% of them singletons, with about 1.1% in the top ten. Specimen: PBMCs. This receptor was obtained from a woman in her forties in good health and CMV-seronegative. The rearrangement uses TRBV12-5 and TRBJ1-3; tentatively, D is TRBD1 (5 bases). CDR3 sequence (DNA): TGTGCTAGTGCTCTAAACAGGGGAAACACCATATATTTT. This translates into CASALNRGNTIYF.